The clone carrying this T cell receptor beta chain was counted a few times. The sample originates from a study of blood T cell repertoires in COVID-19. The CDR3 is made up of 17 amino acids. The V gene's germline CDR1 is KGHSH and CDR2 LQKENI. J was trimmed by 5 bases and V by 2 bases; bases with no gene match: 11. In the study's own analysis: Estimation of nucleated cell counts relied on the amplification of reference gene primers. TCRdb's copy holds only in-frame clones and misses some; the assay was immunoSEQ multiplex PCR. D and trimming were read from the DNA, whereas the V and J calls and clone size are those reported in that table. Among 75,000 to 95,000 clones, 85% to 95% were seen once, and the ten largest hold 1.5% to 2%.

Sequencing used peripheral blood. The TCR comes from a man in his sixties with acute or convalescent COVID-19. The chain has TRBV18 and TRBJ2-7, with 11 bases fitting TRBD1. The DNA of the CDR3 is TGTGCCAGCTCACCAGAGGACAGGGGGCCTTTAAGGAACGAGCAGTACTTC. Translated, it gives CASSPEDRGPLRNEQYF.